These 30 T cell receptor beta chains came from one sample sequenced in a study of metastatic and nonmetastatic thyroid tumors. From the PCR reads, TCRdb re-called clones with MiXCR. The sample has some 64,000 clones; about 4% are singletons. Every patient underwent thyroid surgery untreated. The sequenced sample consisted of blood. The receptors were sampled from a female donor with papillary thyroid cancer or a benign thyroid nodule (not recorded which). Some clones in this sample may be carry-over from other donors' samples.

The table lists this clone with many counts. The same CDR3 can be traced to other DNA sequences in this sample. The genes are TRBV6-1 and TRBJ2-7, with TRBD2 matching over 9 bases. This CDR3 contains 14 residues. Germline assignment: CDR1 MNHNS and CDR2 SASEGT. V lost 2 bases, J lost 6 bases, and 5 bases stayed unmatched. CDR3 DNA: TGTGCCAGCAGTGAATTAGCGGGAGCTGCCGAGCAGTACTTC. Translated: CASSELAGAAEQYF.

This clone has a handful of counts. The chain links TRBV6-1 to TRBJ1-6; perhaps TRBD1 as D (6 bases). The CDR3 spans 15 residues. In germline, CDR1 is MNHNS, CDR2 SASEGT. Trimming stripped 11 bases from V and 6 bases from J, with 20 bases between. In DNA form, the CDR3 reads TGTGCCGGAAGAGACAGGTCCCTTTTTAATTCACCCCTCCACTTT. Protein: CAGRDRSLFNSPLHF.

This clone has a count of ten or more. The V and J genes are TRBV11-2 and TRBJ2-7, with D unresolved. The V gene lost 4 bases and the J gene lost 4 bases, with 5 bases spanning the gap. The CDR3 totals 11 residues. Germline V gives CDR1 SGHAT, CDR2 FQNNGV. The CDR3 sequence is CASSYQYEQYF. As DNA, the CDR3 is TGTGCCAGCAGCTACCAATACGAGCAGTACTTC.

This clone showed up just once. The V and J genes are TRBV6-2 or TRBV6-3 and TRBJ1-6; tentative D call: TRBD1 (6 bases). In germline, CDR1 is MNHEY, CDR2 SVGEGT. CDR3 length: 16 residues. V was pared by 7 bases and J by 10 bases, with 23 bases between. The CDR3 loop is CASTYSGGAPKSPLHF. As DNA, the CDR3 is TGTGCCAGCACCTACAGTGGGGGGGCACCCAAATCACCCCTCCACTTT.

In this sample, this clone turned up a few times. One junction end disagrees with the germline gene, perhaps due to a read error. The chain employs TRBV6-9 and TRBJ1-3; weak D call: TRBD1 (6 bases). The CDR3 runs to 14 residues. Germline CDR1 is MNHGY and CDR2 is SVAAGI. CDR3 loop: CASIYSGVGNTIYF. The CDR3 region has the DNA TGTGCCAGCATTTATTCAGGGGTCGGAAACACCATATATTTT.

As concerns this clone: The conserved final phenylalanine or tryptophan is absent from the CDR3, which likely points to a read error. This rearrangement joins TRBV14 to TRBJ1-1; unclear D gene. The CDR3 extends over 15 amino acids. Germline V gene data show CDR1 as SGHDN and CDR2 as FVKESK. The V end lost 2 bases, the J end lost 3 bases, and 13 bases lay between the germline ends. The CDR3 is CASSQLTASYTEAFL. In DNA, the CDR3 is TGTGCCAGCAGCCAATTAACCGCATCGTACACTGAAGCTTTCCTT.

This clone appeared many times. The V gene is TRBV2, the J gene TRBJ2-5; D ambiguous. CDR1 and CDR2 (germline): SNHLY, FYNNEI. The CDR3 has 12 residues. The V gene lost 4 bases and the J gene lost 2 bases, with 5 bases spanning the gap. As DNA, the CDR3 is TGTGCCAGCAGTGTTAGTCAAGAGACCCAGTACTTC. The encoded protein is CASSVSQETQYF. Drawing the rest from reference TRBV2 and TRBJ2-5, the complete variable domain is EPEVTQTPSHQVTQMGQEVILRCVPISNHLYFYWYRQILGQKVEFLVSFYNNEISEKSEIFDDQFSVERPDGSNFTLKIRSTKLEDSAMYFCASSVSQETQYFGPGTRLLVL.

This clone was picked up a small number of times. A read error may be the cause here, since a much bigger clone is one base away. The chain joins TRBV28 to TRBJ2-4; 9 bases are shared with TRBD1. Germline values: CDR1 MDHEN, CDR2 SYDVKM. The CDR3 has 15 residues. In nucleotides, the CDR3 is TGTGCCAGCAGTCCCTGGGACAGGGAGCCAAACATTAAGTACTTC. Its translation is CASSPWDREPNIKYF.

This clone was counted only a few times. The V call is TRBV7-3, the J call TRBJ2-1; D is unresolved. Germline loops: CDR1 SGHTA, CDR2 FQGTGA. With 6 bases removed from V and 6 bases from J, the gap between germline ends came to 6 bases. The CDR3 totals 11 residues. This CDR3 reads CASSVVNEQFF. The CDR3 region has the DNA TGTGCCAGCAGTGTTGTCAATGAGCAGTTCTTC.

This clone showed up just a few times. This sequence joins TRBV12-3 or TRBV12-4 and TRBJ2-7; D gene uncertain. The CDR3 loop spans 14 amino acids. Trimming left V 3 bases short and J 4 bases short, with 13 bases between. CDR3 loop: CASSFRRRRYEQYF. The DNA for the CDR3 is TGTGCCAGCAGTTTTCGCAGGCGAAGGTACGAGCAGTACTTC.

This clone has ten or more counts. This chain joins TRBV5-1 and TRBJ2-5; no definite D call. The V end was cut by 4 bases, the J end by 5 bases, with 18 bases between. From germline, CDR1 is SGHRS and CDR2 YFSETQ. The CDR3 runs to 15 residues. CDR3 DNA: TGCGCCAGCAGCGCTGGTGTGGACCCGCTTGAGACCCAGTACTTC. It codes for CASSAGVDPLETQYF.

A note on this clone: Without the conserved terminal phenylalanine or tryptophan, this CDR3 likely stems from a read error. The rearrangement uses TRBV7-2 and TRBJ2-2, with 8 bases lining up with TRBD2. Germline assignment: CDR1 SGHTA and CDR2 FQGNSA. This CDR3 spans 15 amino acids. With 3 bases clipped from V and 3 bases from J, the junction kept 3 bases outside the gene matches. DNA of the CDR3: TGTGCCAGCAGCTTTTGGACTAGCCACACCGGGGAGCTGTTTGTT. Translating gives CASSFWTSHTGELFV.

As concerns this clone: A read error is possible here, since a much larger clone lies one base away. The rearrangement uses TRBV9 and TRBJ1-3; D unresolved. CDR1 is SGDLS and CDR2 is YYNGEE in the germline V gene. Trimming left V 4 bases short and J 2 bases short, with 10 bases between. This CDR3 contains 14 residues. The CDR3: CASSSRSPGNTIYF. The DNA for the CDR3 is TGTGCCAGCAGCTCCCGCAGCCCTGGAAACACCATATATTTT.

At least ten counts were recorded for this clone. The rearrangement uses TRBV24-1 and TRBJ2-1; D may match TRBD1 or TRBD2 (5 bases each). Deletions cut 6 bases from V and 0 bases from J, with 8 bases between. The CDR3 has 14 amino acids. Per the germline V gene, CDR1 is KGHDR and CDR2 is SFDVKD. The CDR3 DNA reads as TGTGCCACCAGTCGGGGCGCCTCCTACAATGAGCAGTTCTTC. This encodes CATSRGASYNEQFF.

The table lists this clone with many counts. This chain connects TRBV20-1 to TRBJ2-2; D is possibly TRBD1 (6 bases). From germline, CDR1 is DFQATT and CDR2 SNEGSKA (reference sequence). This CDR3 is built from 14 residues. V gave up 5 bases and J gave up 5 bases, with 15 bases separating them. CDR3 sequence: CSALDSPLTGELFF. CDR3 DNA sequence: TGCAGTGCTCTGGACAGCCCTTTAACCGGGGAGCTGTTTTTT.

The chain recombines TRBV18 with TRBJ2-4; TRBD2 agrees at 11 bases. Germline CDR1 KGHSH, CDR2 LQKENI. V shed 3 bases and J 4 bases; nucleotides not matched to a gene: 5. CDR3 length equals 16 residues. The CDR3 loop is CASSPATSGAKNIQYF. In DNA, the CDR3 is TGTGCCAGCTCACCCGCGACTAGCGGGGCTAAAAACATTCAGTACTTC.

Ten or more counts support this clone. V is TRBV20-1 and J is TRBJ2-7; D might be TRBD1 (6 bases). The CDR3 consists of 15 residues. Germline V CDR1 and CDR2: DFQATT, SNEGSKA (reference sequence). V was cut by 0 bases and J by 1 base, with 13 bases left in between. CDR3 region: CSARDSQGRSYEQYF. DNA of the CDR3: TGCAGTGCTAGAGATTCCCAGGGGCGATCCTACGAGCAGTACTTC.

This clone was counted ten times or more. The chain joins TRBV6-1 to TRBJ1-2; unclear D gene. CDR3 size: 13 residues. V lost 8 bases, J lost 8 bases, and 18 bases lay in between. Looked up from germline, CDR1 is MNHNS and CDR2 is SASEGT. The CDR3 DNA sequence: TGTGCCAGCGGGCAGGACTCATATTGGGGCTACACCTTC. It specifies CASGQDSYWGYTF.

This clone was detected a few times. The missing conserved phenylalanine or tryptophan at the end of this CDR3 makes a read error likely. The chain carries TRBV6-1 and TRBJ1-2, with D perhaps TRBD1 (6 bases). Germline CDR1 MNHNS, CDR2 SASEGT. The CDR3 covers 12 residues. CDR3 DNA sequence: TGTGTCAGCAGTGAGGGGACACGTGGCTACACCCTC. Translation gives CVSSEGTRGYTL.

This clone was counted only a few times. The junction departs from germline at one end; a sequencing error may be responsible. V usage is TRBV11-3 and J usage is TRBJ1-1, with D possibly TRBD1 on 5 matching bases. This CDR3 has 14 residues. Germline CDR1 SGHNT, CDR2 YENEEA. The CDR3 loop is CASSLGGMSSEASF. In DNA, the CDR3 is TGTGCCAGCAGCTTAGGGGGGATGTCGAGTGAAGCTTCCTTT.

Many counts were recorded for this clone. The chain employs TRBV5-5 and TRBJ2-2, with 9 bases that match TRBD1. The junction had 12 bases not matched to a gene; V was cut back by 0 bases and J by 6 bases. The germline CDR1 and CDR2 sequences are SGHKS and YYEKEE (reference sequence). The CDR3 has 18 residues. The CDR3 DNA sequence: TGTGCCAGCAGCTTGGAGGACAGGGGCCCTATTGGGTCCGGGGAGCTGTTTTTT. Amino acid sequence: CASSLEDRGPIGSGELFF.

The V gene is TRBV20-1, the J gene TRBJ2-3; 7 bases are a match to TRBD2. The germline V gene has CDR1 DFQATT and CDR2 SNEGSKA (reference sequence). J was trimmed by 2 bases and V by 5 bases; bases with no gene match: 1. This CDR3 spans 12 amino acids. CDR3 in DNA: TGCAGTGCTGAGCGGGACACAGATACGCAGTATTTT. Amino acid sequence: CSAERDTDTQYF.

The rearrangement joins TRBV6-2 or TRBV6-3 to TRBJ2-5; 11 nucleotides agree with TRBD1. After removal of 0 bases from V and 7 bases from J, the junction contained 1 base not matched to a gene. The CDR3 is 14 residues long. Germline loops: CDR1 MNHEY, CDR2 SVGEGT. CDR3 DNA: TGTGCCAGCAGTTACTCGGGACAGGGGGGGACCCAGTACTTC. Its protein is CASSYSGQGGTQYF.

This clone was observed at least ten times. The chain's CDR3 is CASSLSDRAYGYTF. In DNA, the CDR3 is TGTGCCAGCAGCTTAAGTGACAGGGCATATGGCTACACCTTC. The chain has TRBV5-8 and TRBJ1-2; 7 bases align to TRBD1. This CDR3 has 14 amino acids. Looked up from germline, CDR1 is SGHTS and CDR2 is YDEGEE. J was trimmed by 5 bases and V by 2 bases; bases with no gene match: 6.

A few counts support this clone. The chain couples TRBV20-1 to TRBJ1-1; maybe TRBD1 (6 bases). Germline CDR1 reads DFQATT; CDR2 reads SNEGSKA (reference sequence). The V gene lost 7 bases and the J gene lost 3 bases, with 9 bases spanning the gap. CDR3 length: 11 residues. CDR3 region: CSEEGDTEAFF. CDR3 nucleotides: TGCAGTGAAGAGGGGGACACTGAAGCTTTCTTT.

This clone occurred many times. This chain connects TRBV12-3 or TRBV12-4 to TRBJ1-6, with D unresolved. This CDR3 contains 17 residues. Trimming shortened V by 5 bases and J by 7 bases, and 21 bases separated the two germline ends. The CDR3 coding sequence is TGTGCCAGCAGTCCAGGCCTAAGACAAAGTGGCAATTCACCCCTCCACTTT. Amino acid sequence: CASSPGLRQSGNSPLHF.

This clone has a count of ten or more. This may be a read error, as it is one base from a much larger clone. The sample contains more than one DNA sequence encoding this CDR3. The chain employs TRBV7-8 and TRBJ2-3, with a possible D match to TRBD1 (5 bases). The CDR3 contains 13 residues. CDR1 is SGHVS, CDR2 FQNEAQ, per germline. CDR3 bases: TGCGCCAGCAGGGTATCTCTCACAGATACGCAGTATTTT. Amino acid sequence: CASRVSLTDTQYF.

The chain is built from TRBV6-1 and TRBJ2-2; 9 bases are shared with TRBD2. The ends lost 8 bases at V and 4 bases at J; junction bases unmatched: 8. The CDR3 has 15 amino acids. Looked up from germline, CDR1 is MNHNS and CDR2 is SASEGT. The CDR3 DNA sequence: TGTGCCAGCCAATCGGCGGGGGGGCGCACCGGGGAGCTGTTTTTT. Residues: CASQSAGGRTGELFF.

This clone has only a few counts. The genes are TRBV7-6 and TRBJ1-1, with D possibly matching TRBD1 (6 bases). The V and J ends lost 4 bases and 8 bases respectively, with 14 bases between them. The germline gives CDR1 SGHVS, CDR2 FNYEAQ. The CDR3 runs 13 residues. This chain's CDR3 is CASSSQQGSEAFF. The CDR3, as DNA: TGTGCCAGCAGCTCTCAACAGGGTAGCGAAGCTTTCTTT.

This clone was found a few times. CDR3 sequence reads: CASSIFSGATYEQYF. CDR3 nucleotide sequence: TGTGCCAGTAGTATCTTCTCGGGAGCAACCTACGAGCAGTACTTC. The chain combines TRBV19 with TRBJ2-7, with TRBD2 as a possible D gene (6 bases). Germline loops: CDR1 LNHDA, CDR2 SQIVND (reference sequence). This CDR3 is 15 amino acids long. V lost 3 bases, J lost 2 bases, and 14 bases lay in between.